This T cell receptor (beta chain) was profiled in a study of blood T cell repertoires in COVID-19. Study in general: The study drew acute and convalescent COVID-19 samples from the United States, Italy and Spain. T cells, B-cell-depleted T cells, or PBMCs supplied cDNA or gDNA.

The CDR3 runs to 13 residues. Germline CDR1 and CDR2: SGDLS and YYNGEE. V lost 2 bases, J lost 9 bases, and 14 bases lay in between. Original handling: Counts of nucleated cells, estimated from reference gene primer amplification, were obtained. Sequencing was performed with immunoSEQ multiplex PCR; in TCRdb, only in-frame clones are kept and a portion is missing. The V and J calls and the clone size are those of that table, but D and trimming were determined from the DNA. Of 85,000 to 120,000 clones in the sample, roughly 92% were seen once. The sequence came from a woman between 45 and 60 years old with COVID-19, enrolled during active disease. The genes are TRBV9 and TRBJ1-2; D is possibly TRBD1 (6 bases). Sequencing was carried out using peripheral blood. The CDR3 bases are TGTGCCAGCAGCGTCGGGGGGCGAGGGAGCTACACCTTC. Protein product: CASSVGGRGSYTF. The complete variable domain, with remaining parts taken from reference TRBV9 and TRBJ1-2, reads DSGVTQTPKHLITATGQRVTLRCSPRSGDLSVYWYQQSLDQGLQFLIQYYNGEERAKGNILERFSAQQFPDLHSELNLSSLELGDSALYFCASSVGGRGSYTFGSGTRLTVV.